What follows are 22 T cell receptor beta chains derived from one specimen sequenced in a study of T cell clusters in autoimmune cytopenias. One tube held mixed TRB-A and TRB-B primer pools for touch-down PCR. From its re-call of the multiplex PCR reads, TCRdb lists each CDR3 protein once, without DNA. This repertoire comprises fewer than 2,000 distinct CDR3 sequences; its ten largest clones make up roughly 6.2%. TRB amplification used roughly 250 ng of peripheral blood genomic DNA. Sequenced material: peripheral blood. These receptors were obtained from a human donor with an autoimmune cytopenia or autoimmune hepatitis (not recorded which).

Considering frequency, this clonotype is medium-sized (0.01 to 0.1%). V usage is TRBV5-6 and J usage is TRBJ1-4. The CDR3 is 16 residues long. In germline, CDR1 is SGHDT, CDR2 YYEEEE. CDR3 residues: CASSLREEVRNEKLFF.

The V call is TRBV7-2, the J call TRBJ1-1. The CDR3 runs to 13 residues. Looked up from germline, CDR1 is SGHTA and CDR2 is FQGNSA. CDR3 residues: CASSPIANTEAFF. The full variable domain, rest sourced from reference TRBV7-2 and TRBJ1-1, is GAGVSQSPSNKVTEKGKDVELRCDPISGHTALYWYRQSLGQGLEFLIYFQGNSAPDKSGLPSDRFSAERTGGSVSTLTIQRTQQEDSAVYLCASSPIANTEAFFGQGTRLTVV.

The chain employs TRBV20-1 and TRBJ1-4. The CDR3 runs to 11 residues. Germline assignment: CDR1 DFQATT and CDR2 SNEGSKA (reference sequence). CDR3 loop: CSARIIEKLFF.

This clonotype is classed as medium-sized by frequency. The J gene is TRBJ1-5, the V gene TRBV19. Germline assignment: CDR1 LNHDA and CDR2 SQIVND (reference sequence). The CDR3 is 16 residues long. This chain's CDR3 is CASSITPGLGNQPQHF.

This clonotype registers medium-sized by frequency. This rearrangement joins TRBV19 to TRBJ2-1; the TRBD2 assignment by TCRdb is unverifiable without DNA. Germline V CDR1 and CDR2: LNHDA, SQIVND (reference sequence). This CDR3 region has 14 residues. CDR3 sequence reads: CASSGPTFLNEQFF.

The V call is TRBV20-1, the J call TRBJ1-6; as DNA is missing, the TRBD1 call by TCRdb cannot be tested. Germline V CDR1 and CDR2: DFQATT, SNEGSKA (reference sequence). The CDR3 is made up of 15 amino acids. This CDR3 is CSARGRAGNNSPLHF.

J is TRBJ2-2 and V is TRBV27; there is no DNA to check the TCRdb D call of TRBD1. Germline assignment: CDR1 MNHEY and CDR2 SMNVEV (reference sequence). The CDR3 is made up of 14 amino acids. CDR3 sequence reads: CASSLGGRTGELFF.

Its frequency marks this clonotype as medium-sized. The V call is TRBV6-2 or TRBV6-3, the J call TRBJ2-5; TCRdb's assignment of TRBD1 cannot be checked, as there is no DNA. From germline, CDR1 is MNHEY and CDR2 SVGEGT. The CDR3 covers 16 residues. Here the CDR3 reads CASRKRGDRAQETQYF.

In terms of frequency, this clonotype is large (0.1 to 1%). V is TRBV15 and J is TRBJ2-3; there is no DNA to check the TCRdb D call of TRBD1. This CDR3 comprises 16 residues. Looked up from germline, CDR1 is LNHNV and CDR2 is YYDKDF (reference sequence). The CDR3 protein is CATSTLSRGTLNTQYF.

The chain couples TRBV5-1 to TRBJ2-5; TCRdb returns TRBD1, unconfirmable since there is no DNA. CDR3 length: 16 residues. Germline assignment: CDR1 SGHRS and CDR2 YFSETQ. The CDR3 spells CASSLEGHYTQETQYF.

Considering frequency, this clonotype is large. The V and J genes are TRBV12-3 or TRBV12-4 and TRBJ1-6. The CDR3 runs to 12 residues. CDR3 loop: CASSLANSPLHF.

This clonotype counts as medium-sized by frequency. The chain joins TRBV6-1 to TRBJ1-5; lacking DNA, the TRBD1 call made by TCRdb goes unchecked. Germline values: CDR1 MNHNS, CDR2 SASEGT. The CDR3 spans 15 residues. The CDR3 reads CAISERGRGNQPQHF.

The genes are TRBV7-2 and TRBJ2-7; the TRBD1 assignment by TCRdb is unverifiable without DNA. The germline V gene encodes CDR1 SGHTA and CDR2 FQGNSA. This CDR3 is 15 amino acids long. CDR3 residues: CASSSPGQGVYEQYF.

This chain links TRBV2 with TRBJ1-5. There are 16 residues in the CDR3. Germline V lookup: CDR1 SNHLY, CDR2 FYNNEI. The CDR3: CASSVRGRKSNQPQHF.

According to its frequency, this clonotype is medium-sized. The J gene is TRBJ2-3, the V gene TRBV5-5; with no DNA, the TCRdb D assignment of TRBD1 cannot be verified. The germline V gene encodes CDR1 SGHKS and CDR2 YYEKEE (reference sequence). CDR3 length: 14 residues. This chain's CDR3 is CASSWGGRTDTQYF.

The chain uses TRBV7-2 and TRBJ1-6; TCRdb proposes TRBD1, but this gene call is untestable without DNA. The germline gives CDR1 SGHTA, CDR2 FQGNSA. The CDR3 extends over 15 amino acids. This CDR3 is CASSLAAGGDSPLHF.

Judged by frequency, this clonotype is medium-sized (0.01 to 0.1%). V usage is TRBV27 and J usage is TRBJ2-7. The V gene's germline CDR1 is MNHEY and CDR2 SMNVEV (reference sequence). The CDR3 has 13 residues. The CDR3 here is CASSFSRVSEQYF.

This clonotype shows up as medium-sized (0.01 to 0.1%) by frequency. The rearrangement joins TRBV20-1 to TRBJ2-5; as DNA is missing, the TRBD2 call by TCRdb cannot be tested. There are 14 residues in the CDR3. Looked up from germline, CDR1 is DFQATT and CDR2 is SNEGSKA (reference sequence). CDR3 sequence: CSASSGGRLETQYF.

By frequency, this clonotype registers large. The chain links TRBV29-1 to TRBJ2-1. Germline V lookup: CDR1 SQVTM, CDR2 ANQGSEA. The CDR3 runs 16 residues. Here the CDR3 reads CSVESARMLSYNEQFF.

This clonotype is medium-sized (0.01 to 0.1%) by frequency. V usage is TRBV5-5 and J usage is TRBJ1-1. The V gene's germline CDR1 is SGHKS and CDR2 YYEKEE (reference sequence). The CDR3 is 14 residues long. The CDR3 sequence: CASSQGLRNTEAFF.

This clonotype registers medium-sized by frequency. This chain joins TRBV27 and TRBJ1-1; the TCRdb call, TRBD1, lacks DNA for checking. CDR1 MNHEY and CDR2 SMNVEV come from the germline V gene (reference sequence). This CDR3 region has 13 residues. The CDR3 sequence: CASSWGRNTEAFF.

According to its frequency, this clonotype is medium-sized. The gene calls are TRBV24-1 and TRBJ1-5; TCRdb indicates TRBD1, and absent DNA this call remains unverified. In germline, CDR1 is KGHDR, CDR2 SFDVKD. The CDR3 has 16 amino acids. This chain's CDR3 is CATSATTGGAWQPQHF.